The 27 T cell receptor beta chains given below trace back to one sample, sequenced in a study of blood T cell repertoires in COVID-19. Only in-frame clones appear in the TCRdb table, and some are missing; sequencing was by immunoSEQ multiplex PCR. Here the sample spans tens of thousands of clones, around 83% being singletons. Material for sequencing was peripheral blood. The receptors shown here come from a human donor with acute or convalescent COVID-19. The donor label of this sample is uncertain.

The rearrangement uses TRBV19 and TRBJ2-1, with 11 bases aligning to TRBD2. CDR1 is LNHDA and CDR2 is SQIVND in the germline V gene (reference sequence). J gave up 2 bases and V 6 bases, and 3 bases lay outside the gene matches. The CDR3 sequence is 15 residues long. CDR3 amino acids: CASSTSGGTYNEQFF. The CDR3 bases are TGTGCCAGTAGCACTAGCGGGGGAACCTACAATGAGCAGTTCTTC.

The CDR3 nucleotides are TGTGCCAGCAGCGCGGACTCTCCCGGCTACGAGCAGTACTTC. Translation: CASSADSPGYEQYF. The V call is TRBV9, the J call TRBJ2-7; a weak D match, TRBD2 (5 bases). V lost 3 bases, J lost 3 bases, and 13 bases lay in between. Looked up from germline, CDR1 is SGDLS and CDR2 is YYNGEE. This CDR3 is 14 amino acids long.

The chain joins TRBV7-3 to TRBJ2-2; a possible D gene is TRBD2 (6 bases). The CDR3 runs 14 residues. V was shortened by 6 bases and J by 6 bases, with 14 bases between the two germline ends. Germline V gene data show CDR1 as SGHTA and CDR2 as FQGTGA. CDR3 residues: CASRRDSGSGELFF. The DNA of the CDR3 is TGTGCCAGCAGACGGGACTCAGGGTCCGGGGAGCTGTTTTTT.

The chain links TRBV27 to TRBJ2-1, with D perhaps TRBD2 (6 bases). CDR1 is MNHEY, CDR2 SMNVEV, per germline (reference sequence). The CDR3 has 16 residues. Trimming stripped 6 bases from V and 12 bases from J, with 27 bases between. For the CDR3, the DNA is TGTGCCAGCAGAATATCCGCGGAGGGCCTATTCAGTCGGCAGTTCTTC. Its protein product is CASRISAEGLFSRQFF.

Here the CDR3 DNA reads TGTGCCACCAGTGATTTACCGGGACAGGGGGCGTACAATGAGCAGTTCTTC. The encoded protein is CATSDLPGQGAYNEQFF. V gene TRBV24-1 combines with J gene TRBJ2-1; 12 bases fit TRBD1. This CDR3 comprises 17 residues. With 1 base clipped from V and 4 bases from J, the junction kept 4 bases outside the gene matches. Germline-derived CDR1 and CDR2 are KGHDR and SFDVKD.

The rearrangement uses TRBV4-1 and TRBJ2-4; the D gene is possibly TRBD2 (6 bases). This CDR3 has 15 amino acids. V shed 5 bases and J shed 9 bases, with 20 bases lying between them. Per the germline V gene, CDR1 is MGHRA and CDR2 is YSYEKL. CDR3 amino acids: CASSTRLAWRAIQYF. CDR3 nucleotides: TGCGCCAGCAGCACCCGTCTAGCGTGGAGGGCCATTCAGTACTTC.

This rearrangement joins TRBV9 to TRBJ2-1, with 9 bases lining up with TRBD2. Germline CDR1 is SGDLS and CDR2 is YYNGEE. V dropped 3 bases and J dropped 8; count of bases not matched to a gene: 9. CDR3 length: 15 residues. The CDR3 DNA sequence: TGTGCCAGCAGCGCACCGGGACTAGCAAACCATGAGCAGTTCTTC. Its protein product is CASSAPGLANHEQFF.

The V and J genes are TRBV5-5 and TRBJ2-1; 8 nucleotides line up with TRBD2. V lost 1 base to trimming and J lost 4 bases; unmatched junction nucleotides: 4. Germline CDR1 SGHKS, CDR2 YYEKEE (reference sequence). This CDR3 spans 15 amino acids. The CDR3 DNA sequence: TGTGCCAGCAGCTTGTTTAGCGGGGTATACAATGAGCAGTTCTTC. This sequence encodes CASSLFSGVYNEQFF.

The chain couples TRBV29-1 to TRBJ1-5; 8 nucleotides match TRBD1. The CDR3 contains 13 residues. Germline V lookup: CDR1 SQVTM, CDR2 ANQGSEA. V shed 5 bases, J shed 7 bases, and the junction held 7 bases outside the gene matches. The CDR3 sequence: CSVFTTGDQPQHF. Here the CDR3 DNA reads TGCAGCGTTTTCACGACAGGGGACCAGCCCCAGCATTTT.

This rearrangement joins TRBV20-1 to TRBJ1-2; D gene uncertain. The CDR3 is 11 amino acids. Germline CDR1 reads DFQATT; CDR2 reads SNEGSKA (reference sequence). The ends were cut back, 3 bases at V and 8 bases at J, with 10 bases in the middle. CDR3 amino acids: CSARNREGYTF. The CDR3 nucleotides are TGCAGTGCTAGGAACAGAGAAGGCTACACCTTC.

The genes are TRBV7-9 and TRBJ1-3; 9 bases match TRBD1. Per germline, CDR1 SEHNR and CDR2 FQNEAQ (reference sequence). The V gene end was trimmed by 4 bases and the J gene end by 5 bases; junction bases not matched to a gene: 9. The CDR3 sequence is 16 residues long. CDR3 DNA: TGTGCCAGCAGCTCCCGCCGGGACAGGGATCGAAACACCATATATTTT. This sequence encodes CASSSRRDRDRNTIYF.

The chain links TRBV19 to TRBJ2-5, with D unresolved. The CDR3 runs 14 residues. Trimming shortened V by 6 bases and J by 5 bases, and 16 bases separated the two germline ends. Germline lookup yields CDR1 LNHDA and CDR2 SQIVND (reference sequence). The DNA of the CDR3 is TGTGCCAGTAGCCCTACGATCGGTTCGGAGACCCAGTACTTC. The encoded protein is CASSPTIGSETQYF. Using reference TRBV19 and TRBJ2-5 for the parts outside the CDR3, the full variable domain is DGGITQSPKYLFRKEGQNVTLSCEQNLNHDAMYWYRQDPGQGLRLIYYSQIVNDFQKGDIAEGYSVSREKKESFPLTVTSAQKNPTAFYLCASSPTIGSETQYFGPGTRLLVL.

A single count supports this clone. The chain has TRBV7-2 and TRBJ1-2, with unresolved D. Per germline, CDR1 SGHTA and CDR2 FQGNSA. Deletions cut 5 bases from V and 5 bases from J, with 18 bases between. The CDR3 consists of 15 residues. The CDR3 protein is CASSTSRTPLYGYTF. In DNA, the CDR3 is TGTGCCAGCAGCACCTCTAGGACTCCATTATATGGCTACACCTTC.

The chain employs TRBV9 and TRBJ2-7, with 8 bases aligning to TRBD1. Per germline, CDR1 SGDLS and CDR2 YYNGEE. The CDR3 is 15 amino acids. V trimming: 3 bases; J trimming: 1 base; junction bases outside the gene matches: 6. The CDR3 DNA follows: TGTGCCAGCAGCGCCACGGACAGGGATTCCTACGAGCAGTACTTC. Encoded protein: CASSATDRDSYEQYF.

The rearrangement joins TRBV4-2 to TRBJ2-5, with 9 positions matching TRBD2. The CDR3 sequence is 17 residues long. From germline, CDR1 is LGHNA and CDR2 YNFKEQ. V was pared by 0 bases and J by 4 bases, with 9 bases of the junction left unmatched. CDR3 region: CASSQDLGLARGETQYF. In DNA, the CDR3 is TGTGCCAGCAGCCAAGATTTAGGACTAGCGAGGGGAGAGACCCAGTACTTC.

Written as DNA, the CDR3 is TGTGCCAGCAGGGGACAGGGCAACACTGAAGCTTTCTTT. Translating gives CASRGQGNTEAFF. This chain uses TRBV12-3 or TRBV12-4 with TRBJ1-1, with 9 bases lining up with TRBD1. With V trimmed by 6 bases and J by 2 bases, 1 base remained unmatched. CDR3 length: 13 amino acids.

The V gene is TRBV7-2, the J gene TRBJ2-1, with TRBD2 matching over 9 bases. V shed 4 bases and J 9 bases; nucleotides not matched to a gene: 13. Germline V gives CDR1 SGHTA, CDR2 FQGNSA. CDR3 length: 16 amino acids. DNA for the CDR3: TGTGCCAGCAGCTCTATGGGTAGCGGGGGACCGGGTGAGCAGTTCTTC. Protein product: CASSSMGSGGPGEQFF. Complete variable domain (other parts from reference TRBV7-2 and TRBJ2-1): GAGVSQSPSNKVTEKGKDVELRCDPISGHTALYWYRQSLGQGLEFLIYFQGNSAPDKSGLPSDRFSAERTGGSVSTLTIQRTQQEDSAVYLCASSSMGSGGPGEQFFGPGTRLTVL.

The chain joins TRBV11-2 to TRBJ2-5; 9 bases fit TRBD2. Germline values: CDR1 SGHAT, CDR2 FQNNGV. The CDR3 covers 14 residues. With 5 bases clipped from V and 5 bases from J, the junction kept 6 bases outside the gene matches. CDR3 sequence reads: CASSPSGGWETQYF. As DNA, the CDR3 is TGTGCCAGCAGCCCCAGCGGGGGGTGGGAGACCCAGTACTTC.

The chain links TRBV19 to TRBJ2-3; 7 nucleotides agree with TRBD2. With V trimmed by 8 bases and J by 1 base, 15 bases remained unmatched. This CDR3 has 17 residues. Germline V gene lookup returns CDR1 LNHDA and CDR2 SQIVND (reference sequence). CDR3 in amino acids: CASQLISGGRGTDTQYF. CDR3 nucleotides: TGTGCCAGTCAATTGATTTCCGGGGGGAGAGGCACAGATACGCAGTATTTT.

The chain combines TRBV11-2 with TRBJ1-4, with D maybe TRBD1 (5 bases). The CDR3 covers 14 residues. V lost 4 bases and J lost 4, with 10 bases in between. CDR1 is SGHAT, CDR2 FQNNGV, per germline. CDR3: CASSSGGGNEKLFF. The CDR3 bases are TGTGCCAGCAGCTCTGGGGGGGGTAATGAAAAACTGTTTTTT.

Remarks on this clone: As the CDR3 is not closed by the conserved phenylalanine or tryptophan, this likely results from a read error. The DNA is omitted, as the CDR3 cannot be located on it reliably, and the CDR3 follows TCRdb's listing. This sequence joins TRBV7-3 and TRBJ1-1; TRBD1, as called in the table, went unchecked against the DNA. Germline CDR1 reads SGHTA; CDR2 reads FQGTGA. The CDR3 adds up to 10 amino acids, both ends counted. CDR3: CASSLPQGKV.

V is TRBV9 and J is TRBJ2-1; 9 bases align to TRBD1. The V gene's germline CDR1 is SGDLS and CDR2 YYNGEE. V lost 4 bases and J lost 6; bases outside the gene matches: 5. The CDR3 covers 14 residues. The CDR3 is CASSTQTGGNEQFF. The CDR3 DNA reads as TGTGCCAGCAGCACCCAGACAGGGGGCAATGAGCAGTTCTTC.

This clone was counted ten times or more. This chain joins TRBV5-1 and TRBJ2-1; 11 nucleotides match TRBD2. Trimming took 5 bases from V and 6 from J; bases not matched to a gene: 10. Looked up from germline, CDR1 is SGHRS and CDR2 is YFSETQ. The CDR3 sequence is 16 residues long. In nucleotides, the CDR3 is TGCGCCAGCAGACATACCGGGACTAGCGGAGGCAATGAGCAGTTCTTC. It codes for CASRHTGTSGGNEQFF.

V is TRBV13 and J is TRBJ2-3; TRBD1 matches 10 bases. The length of the CDR3 is 18 residues. Germline V lookup: CDR1 PRHDT, CDR2 FYEKMQ (reference sequence). After removal of 5 bases from V and 1 base from J, the junction contained 12 bases not matched to a gene. The CDR3 spells CASSREGQGIRGTDTQYF. As DNA, the CDR3 is TGTGCCAGCAGCAGAGAGGGACAGGGGATTCGAGGCACAGATACGCAGTATTTT.

This sequence joins TRBV14 and TRBJ2-5; the match to TRBD2 covers 11 bases. CDR1 SGHDN and CDR2 FVKESK come from the germline V gene. V lost 1 base and J lost 6; bases outside the gene matches: 4. This CDR3 spans 15 amino acids. DNA of the CDR3: TGTGCCAGCAGCCAAGTAGCGGGAGGGCCTCAGACCCAGTACTTC. This sequence encodes CASSQVAGGPQTQYF.

The chain employs TRBV6-1 and TRBJ2-7; maybe TRBD2 (5 bases). Per the germline V gene, CDR1 is MNHNS and CDR2 is SASEGT. V was cut by 0 bases and J by 0 bases, with 18 bases left in between. CDR3 length: 18 residues. The CDR3 bases are TGTGCCAGCAGTGAAGCGCTTCTCAGGAAGCGGAACTCCTACGAGCAGTACTTC. Encoded protein: CASSEALLRKRNSYEQYF.

The chain joins TRBV29-1 to TRBJ2-6; 8 bases are shared with TRBD2. With V trimmed by 5 bases and J by 0 bases, 9 bases remained unmatched. The CDR3 has 17 amino acids. Germline CDR1 and CDR2: SQVTM and ANQGSEA. The chain's CDR3 is CSVKAGGSASGANVLTF. The CDR3 region has the DNA TGCAGCGTTAAGGCGGGGGGTTCTGCCTCTGGGGCCAACGTCCTGACTTTC.